A selection of T cell receptor beta chains follows, all from one sample in a study of T cells in Graves' hyperthyroidism and ophthalmopathy. MiXCR, run by TCRdb on the multiplex PCR reads, gives a single entry per CDR3 protein. The repertoire has 190,000 or so distinct CDR3 sequences, approximately 20% of them found once; the top ten carry roughly 44%. The sequenced material came from blood. These receptors were obtained from a middle-aged man with Graves' hyperthyroidism. CDR3s include the opening cysteine and the closing phenylalanine or tryptophan. Fields, in order: clone size, D gene, V gene, J gene, CDR3 protein, CDR3 DNA. D genes are given only for firm matches. Size is omitted from some rows. Given values are once, few, many or a class for expanded clones.

many	NA	TRBV5-5	TRBJ1-1	CASSLMGGGNTEAFF	TGTGCCAGCAGCCTGATGGGGGGTGGGAACACTGAAGCTTTCTTT
NA	TRBD1	TRBV3-1	TRBJ1-1	CASSQVGQGGTEAFF	TGTGCCAGCAGCCAAGTTGGACAGGGTGGCACTGAAGCTTTCTTT
NA	NA	TRBV18	TRBJ1-5	CASSPGSANQPQHF	TGTGCCAGCTCACCAGGGTCAGCCAATCAGCCCCAGCATTTT
NA	NA	TRBV6-2/TRBV6-3	TRBJ2-7	CASRNPGPPAYEQYF	TGTGCCAGCAGAAACCCGGGCCCCCCTGCGTACGAGCAGTACTTC
many	TRBD1	TRBV12-3/TRBV12-4	TRBJ1-2	CASSLSTGGYYGYTF	TGTGCCAGCAGCTTGTCGACAGGGGGGTACTATGGCTACACCTTC
many	TRBD2	TRBV12-3/TRBV12-4	TRBJ2-1	CASSLAPTSGDYNEQFF	TGTGCCAGCAGTTTAGCCCCGACTAGCGGGGATTACAATGAGCAGTTCTTC
NA	NA	TRBV7-8	TRBJ2-1	CASSGRAWNEQFF	TGTGCCAGCAGCGGACGCGCGTGGAATGAGCAGTTCTTC
few	NA	TRBV6-1	TRBJ2-7	CASITPYEQYF	TGTGCCAGCATCACCCCCTACGAGCAGTACTTC
NA	TRBD1	TRBV9	TRBJ2-2	CASSAVSGTEMTGELFF	TGTGCCAGCAGCGCAGTATCCGGGACAGAAATGACCGGGGAGCTGTTTTTT
NA	NA	TRBV6-2/TRBV6-3	TRBJ1-5	CASRDPGGLPQHF	TGTGCCAGTAGAGACCCGGGCGGTTTACCCCAGCATTTT
many	NA	TRBV28	TRBJ1-1	CASSPPGRGGTEAFF	TGTGCCAGCAGCCCCCCAGGGCGGGGGGGCACTGAAGCTTTCTTT
NA	NA	TRBV5-5	TRBJ1-6	CASSLGGGRPLHF	TGTGCCAGCAGCTTGGGTGGGGGCAGACCCCTCCACTTT
many	TRBD1	TRBV3-1	TRBJ1-1	CASSQADRGVSEAFF	TGTGCCAGCAGCCAAGCAGACAGGGGCGTCTCTGAAGCTTTCTTT
NA	NA	TRBV7-7	TRBJ2-2	CASSFSGGGTGELFF	TGTGCTAGCAGCTTCTCGGGTGGAGGGACCGGGGAGCTGTTTTTT
many	NA	TRBV28	TRBJ1-1	CASSLFGLGMNTEAFF	TGTGCCAGCAGTTTATTTGGACTGGGAATGAACACTGAAGCTTTCTTT
NA	NA	TRBV6-1	TRBJ1-1	CASFRGNEAFF	TGTGCCAGCTTCCGTGGGAACGAAGCTTTCTTT
many	NA	TRBV4-3	TRBJ1-2	CASSQGRNYGYTF	TGTGCCAGCAGCCAAGGGAGAAACTATGGCTACACCTTC
many	NA	TRBV12-3/TRBV12-4	TRBJ2-3	CASTLSTDTQYF	TGTGCCAGCACCCTTAGCACAGATACGCAGTATTTT
once	NA	TRBV7-9	TRBJ1-5	CASSPLGAGAGNQPQHF	TGTGCCAGCAGCCCCCTCGGCGCAGGGGCCGGCAATCAGCCCCAGCATTTT
NA	NA	TRBV5-1	TRBJ1-2	CASSPRTNDYGYTF	TGCGCCAGCAGCCCGAGGACAAATGACTATGGCTACACCTTC
NA	NA	TRBV20-1	TRBJ2-2	CSASKASGAYLTGELFF	TGCAGTGCTAGTAAGGCGTCAGGGGCCTACTTAACCGGGGAGCTGTTTTTT
NA	NA	TRBV12-3/TRBV12-4	TRBJ1-1	CASSARVGGRDTEAFF	TGTGCCAGCAGTGCTCGTGTGGGAGGGAGGGACACTGAAGCTTTCTTT
NA	NA	TRBV7-6	TRBJ1-6	CASSSGSSRETYNSPLHF	TGTGCCAGCAGCTCCGGGTCATCCAGGGAAACCTATAATTCACCCCTCCACTTT
few	NA	TRBV9	TRBJ1-4	CASSEGVSEKLFF	TGTGCCAGCAGCGAGGGGGTATCAGAAAAACTGTTTTTT
many	TRBD1	TRBV5-1	TRBJ1-1	CASSWDRGRSEAFF	TGCGCCAGCAGCTGGGACAGGGGGCGGTCTGAAGCTTTCTTT
few	TRBD2	TRBV15	TRBJ2-2	CATGRGNTGELFF	TGTGCCACCGGGAGGGGGAACACCGGGGAGCTGTTTTTT
many	TRBD1	TRBV5-1	TRBJ2-3	CASTPGQGSDTQYF	TGCGCCAGCACGCCCGGACAGGGGTCAGATACGCAGTATTTT
many	TRBD2	TRBV2	TRBJ2-3	CASSFLGGGATDTQYF	TGTGCCAGCAGCTTCCTTGGCGGGGGGGCGACAGATACGCAGTATTTT
many	TRBD2	TRBV20-1	TRBJ2-7	CSARDTGSGGGYEQYF	TGCAGTGCTAGAGATACTGGTAGCGGGGGAGGGTACGAGCAGTACTTC
many	NA	TRBV29-1	TRBJ2-7	CSVVWRDGSYEQYF	TGCAGCGTTGTATGGAGGGATGGCTCCTACGAGCAGTACTTC
many	TRBD2	TRBV7-2	TRBJ2-7	CASSQASGLAWYEQYF	TGTGCCAGCAGCCAAGCCTCGGGACTAGCTTGGTACGAGCAGTACTTC
NA	NA	TRBV12-3/TRBV12-4	TRBJ2-7	CASSGEPGRIYEQYF	TGTGCCAGCAGTGGGGAACCGGGACGGATCTACGAGCAGTACTTC
many	TRBD1	TRBV2	TRBJ2-3	CASRMGQTTDTQYF	TGTGCCAGCAGGATGGGACAGACCACAGATACGCAGTATTTT